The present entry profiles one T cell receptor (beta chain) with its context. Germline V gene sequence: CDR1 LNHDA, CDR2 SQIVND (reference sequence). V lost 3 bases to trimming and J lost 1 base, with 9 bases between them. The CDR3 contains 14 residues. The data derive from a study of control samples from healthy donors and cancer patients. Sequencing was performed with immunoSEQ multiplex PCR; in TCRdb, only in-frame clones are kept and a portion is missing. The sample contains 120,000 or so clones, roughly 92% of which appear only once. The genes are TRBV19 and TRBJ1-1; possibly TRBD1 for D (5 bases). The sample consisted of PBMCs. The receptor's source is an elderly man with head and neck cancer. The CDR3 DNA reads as TGTGCCAGTAGTATGGGACGTACGAACACTGAAGCTTTCTTT. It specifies CASSMGRTNTEAFF.